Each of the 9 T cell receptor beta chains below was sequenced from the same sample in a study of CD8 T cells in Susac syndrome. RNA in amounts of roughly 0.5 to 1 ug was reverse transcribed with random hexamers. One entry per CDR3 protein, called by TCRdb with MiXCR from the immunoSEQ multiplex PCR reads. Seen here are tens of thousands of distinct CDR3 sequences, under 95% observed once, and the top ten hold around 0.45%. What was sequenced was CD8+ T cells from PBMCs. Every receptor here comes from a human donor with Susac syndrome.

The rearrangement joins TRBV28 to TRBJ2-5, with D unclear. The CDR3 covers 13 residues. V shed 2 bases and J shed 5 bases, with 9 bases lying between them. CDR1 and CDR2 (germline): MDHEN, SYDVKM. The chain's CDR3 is CASSLQGLETQYF. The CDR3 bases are TGTGCCAGCAGTTTACAAGGTTTGGAGACCCAGTACTTC.

This CDR3 reads CASSSGWGSNEQFF. The CDR3, as DNA: TGTGCCAGCAGCTCGGGGTGGGGGTCCAATGAGCAGTTCTTC. The V and J genes are TRBV5-4 and TRBJ2-1; either TRBD1 or TRBD2 may supply D (5 bases each). This CDR3 spans 14 amino acids. Germline V CDR1 and CDR2: SGHNT, YYREEE (reference sequence). V was clipped by 3 bases and J by 6 bases, with 13 bases between them.

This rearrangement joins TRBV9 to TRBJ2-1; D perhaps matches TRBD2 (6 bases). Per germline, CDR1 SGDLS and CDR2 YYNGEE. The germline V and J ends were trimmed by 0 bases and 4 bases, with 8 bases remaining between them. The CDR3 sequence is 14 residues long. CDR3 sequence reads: CASSVGGTYNEQFF. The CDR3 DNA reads TGTGCCAGCAGCGTAGGGGGGACTTACAATGAGCAGTTCTTC.

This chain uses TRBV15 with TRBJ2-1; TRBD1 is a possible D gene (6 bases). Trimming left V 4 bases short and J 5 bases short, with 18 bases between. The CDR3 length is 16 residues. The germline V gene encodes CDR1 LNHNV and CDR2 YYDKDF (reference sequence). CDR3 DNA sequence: TGTGCCACCAGCACCACCTTCGAGGGGGTTGACAATGAGCAGTTCTTC. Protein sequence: CATSTTFEGVDNEQFF.

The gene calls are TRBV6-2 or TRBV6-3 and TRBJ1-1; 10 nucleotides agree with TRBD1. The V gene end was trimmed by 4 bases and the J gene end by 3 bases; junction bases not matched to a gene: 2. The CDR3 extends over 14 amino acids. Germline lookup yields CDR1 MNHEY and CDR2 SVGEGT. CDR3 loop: CASSWTGGDTEAFF. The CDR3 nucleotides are TGTGCCAGCAGTTGGACAGGGGGGGACACTGAAGCTTTCTTT.

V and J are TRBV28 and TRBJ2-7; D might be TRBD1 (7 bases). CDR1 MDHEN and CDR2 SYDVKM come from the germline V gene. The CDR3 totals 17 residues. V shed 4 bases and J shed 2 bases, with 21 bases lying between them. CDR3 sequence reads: CASSSTAGQQFAYEQYF. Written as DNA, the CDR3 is TGTGCCAGCAGTTCCACCGCGGGACAGCAGTTCGCCTACGAGCAGTACTTC.

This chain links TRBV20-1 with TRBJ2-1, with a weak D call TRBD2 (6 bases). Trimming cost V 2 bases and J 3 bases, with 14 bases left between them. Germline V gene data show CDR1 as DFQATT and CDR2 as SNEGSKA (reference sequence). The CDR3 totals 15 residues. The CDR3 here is CSARSGVSFYNEQFF. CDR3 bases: TGCAGTGCTAGATCGGGGGTATCGTTCTACAATGAGCAGTTCTTC.

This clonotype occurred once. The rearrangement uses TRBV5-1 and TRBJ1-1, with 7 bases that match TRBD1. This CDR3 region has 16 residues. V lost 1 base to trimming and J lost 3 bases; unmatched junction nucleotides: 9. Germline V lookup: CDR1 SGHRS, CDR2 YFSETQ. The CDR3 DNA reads TGCGCCAGCAGCTTGCGCGTACTTGGACAGGACACTGAAGCTTTCTTT. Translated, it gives CASSLRVLGQDTEAFF. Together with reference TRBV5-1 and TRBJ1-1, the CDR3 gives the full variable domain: KAGVTQTPRYLIKTRGQQVTLSCSPISGHRSVSWYQQTPGQGLQFLFEYFSETQRNKGNFPGRFSGRQFSNSRSEMNVSTLELGDSALYLCASSLRVLGQDTEAFFGQGTRLTVV.

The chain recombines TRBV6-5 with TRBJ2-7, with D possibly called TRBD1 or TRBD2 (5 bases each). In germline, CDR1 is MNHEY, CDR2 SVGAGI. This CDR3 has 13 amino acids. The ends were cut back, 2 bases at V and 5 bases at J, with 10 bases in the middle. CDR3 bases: TGTGCCAGCAGTTACAATTTGGGACACGAGCAGTACTTC. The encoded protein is CASSYNLGHEQYF.